This TCR beta chain was captured in a study of CD8 T cells in Susac syndrome. The study's findings and limits: The study acknowledged a relatively small number of individuals in its TCR sequencing and HLA analysis.

CD8+ and CD4+ T cells circulating in blood were sequenced for TCR beta. Treatment-naive patients with stable or active relapsing-remitting disease were the multiple sclerosis controls. The RNA input was about 0.45 to 1 ug, and it was reverse transcribed with random hexamers. Across 54 Vbeta and 13 Jbeta, immunoSEQ multiplex PCR amplified TCR beta CDR3. In TCRdb, the immunoSEQ multiplex PCR reads were re-called with MiXCR into one record per CDR3 protein. Here the sample spans some 160,000 distinct CDR3 sequences, around 95% being singletons. On this clonotype: Its antigen is not identified.

The sample comprised CD8+ T cells from PBMCs. This clonotype originated in a human donor with multiple sclerosis.

CDR3 in DNA: TGCGCCAGCAGCTTGGACATCCCGCCCCCGGTTTACGAGCAGTACTTC. Protein: CASSLDIPPPVYEQYF. The rearrangement joins TRBV5-1 to TRBJ2-7; D unresolved. The CDR3 is made up of 16 amino acids. The V end was cut by 0 bases, the J end by 4 bases, with 17 bases between. Germline CDR1 reads SGHRS; CDR2 reads YFSETQ.